Listed here are 28 T cell receptor beta chains from one sample, sequenced in a study of control samples from healthy donors and cancer patients. Only in-frame clones appear in the TCRdb table, and some are missing; sequencing was by immunoSEQ multiplex PCR. Among 100,000 to 150,000 clones listed, approximately 90% were seen once. Sequencing input: blood. Every receptor here comes from a woman aged 50 to 60 in good health.

The chain couples TRBV2 to TRBJ2-7; weak D call: TRBD2 (6 bases). Germline V CDR1 and CDR2: SNHLY, FYNNEI. V gave up 6 bases and J gave up 4 bases, with 10 bases separating them. This CDR3 has 12 residues. Here the CDR3 reads CASRGTVYEQYF. The CDR3 nucleotides are TGTGCCAGCAGGGGGACTGTGTACGAGCAGTACTTC. Based on the CDR3 plus reference TRBV2 and TRBJ2-7, the full variable domain is EPEVTQTPSHQVTQMGQEVILRCVPISNHLYFYWYRQILGQKVEFLVSFYNNEISEKSEIFDDQFSVERPDGSNFTLKIRSTKLEDSAMYFCASRGTVYEQYFGPGTRLTVT.

The chain links TRBV28 to TRBJ2-6; D is unclear. With 6 bases removed from V and 0 bases from J, the gap between germline ends came to 9 bases. The CDR3 spans 15 residues. The V gene's germline CDR1 is MDHEN and CDR2 SYDVKM. Here the CDR3 reads CASSPHRSGANVLTF. The CDR3 nucleotides are TGTGCCAGCAGCCCACACCGCTCTGGGGCCAACGTCCTGACTTTC.

The chain employs TRBV30 and TRBJ1-1; D may be TRBD1 (6 bases). CDR3 length equals 11 residues. Germline CDR1 reads GTSNPN; CDR2 reads SVGIG (reference sequence). Trimming took 3 bases from V and 12 from J, leaving 14 bases between them. The CDR3 sequence: CAWRSLGASFF. The CDR3 bases are TGTGCCTGGAGATCGCTGGGGGCGTCTTTCTTT. Complete variable domain (other parts from reference TRBV30 and TRBJ1-1): SQTIHQWPATLVQPVGSPLSLECTVEGTSNPNLYWYRQAAGRGLQLLFYSVGIGQISSEVPQNLSASRPQDRQFILSSKKLLLSDSGFYLCAWRSLGASFFGQGTRLTVV.

The chain carries TRBV6-5 and TRBJ1-5; possible D gene TRBD1, 5 bases. The germline CDR1 and CDR2 sequences are MNHEY and SVGAGI. V was shortened by 6 bases and J by 5 bases, with 8 bases between the two germline ends. The CDR3 sequence is 12 residues long. The CDR3 DNA sequence: TGTGCCAGCAGCTCGGGGGATCAGCCCCAGCATTTT. Its translation: CASSSGDQPQHF.

This chain connects TRBV27 to TRBJ2-3; TRBD2 agrees at 15 bases. This CDR3 has 16 residues. Germline values: CDR1 MNHEY, CDR2 SMNVEV (reference sequence). V lost 2 bases and J lost 4; bases outside the gene matches: 1. The CDR3 coding sequence is TGTGCCAGCAGTTTAGGACTAGCGGGAGGGTCAGATACGCAGTATTTT. Translating gives CASSLGLAGGSDTQYF.

The chain carries TRBV28 and TRBJ1-4; possible D gene TRBD1, 6 bases. This CDR3 contains 11 residues. Germline V gene lookup returns CDR1 MDHEN and CDR2 SYDVKM. V was cut by 8 bases and J by 10 bases, with 11 bases left in between. The CDR3 nucleotides read TGTGCCAGCGGCGACAGGCGAAAACTGTTTTTT. Translated: CASGDRRKLFF.

This chain links TRBV19 with TRBJ2-7; the match to TRBD2 covers 11 bases. J lost 2 bases, V lost 3 bases, and 0 bases had no gene match. The CDR3 length is 14 residues. Germline V gene data show CDR1 as LNHDA and CDR2 as SQIVND (reference sequence). This CDR3 is CASSMTSGAYEQYF. CDR3 sequence (DNA): TGTGCCAGTAGTATGACTAGCGGGGCCTACGAGCAGTACTTC. Full variable domain (outside the CDR3, taken from reference TRBV19 and TRBJ2-7): DGGITQSPKYLFRKEGQNVTLSCEQNLNHDAMYWYRQDPGQGLRLIYYSQIVNDFQKGDIAEGYSVSREKKESFPLTVTSAQKNPTAFYLCASSMTSGAYEQYFGPGTRLTVT.

This sequence joins TRBV10-3 and TRBJ2-1, with D possibly TRBD2 on 6 matching bases. Germline CDR1 is ENHRY and CDR2 is SYGVKD. The CDR3 runs to 12 residues. V was trimmed by 8 bases and J by 5 bases, leaving 10 bases between them. In DNA, the CDR3 is TGTGCCATCCGGGGGATCGACAATGAGCAGTTCTTC. Protein: CAIRGIDNEQFF.

This chain connects TRBV19 to TRBJ1-1, with D hard to call. Between the trimmed V and J ends, which lost 1 base and 1 base, there was a span of 10 bases. This CDR3 region has 15 residues. Germline CDR1 reads LNHDA; CDR2 reads SQIVND (reference sequence). The CDR3 loop is CASSIVTPGNTEAFF. The CDR3, as DNA: TGTGCCAGTAGTATAGTCACACCGGGGAACACTGAAGCTTTCTTT.

The chain combines TRBV4-1 with TRBJ2-1, with D tentatively TRBD1 or TRBD2 (5 bases each). This CDR3 contains 17 residues. CDR1 is MGHRA, CDR2 YSYEKL, per germline. V was pared by 0 bases and J by 4 bases, with 16 bases between. The DNA of the CDR3 is TGCGCCAGCAGCCAAGAACGGGACCAGAGGAGGTACAATGAGCAGTTCTTC. Translation: CASSQERDQRRYNEQFF.

The chain recombines TRBV5-4 with TRBJ2-1, with D uncertain. Germline CDR1 reads SGHNT; CDR2 reads YYREEE (reference sequence). The CDR3 covers 12 residues. V lost 4 bases and J 7 bases, leaving 9 bases between the germline ends. As DNA, the CDR3 is TGTGCCAGCAGCCCCTCGGTAAATGAGCAGTTCTTC. Its protein is CASSPSVNEQFF.

The chain combines TRBV10-3 with TRBJ1-1; D might be TRBD1 (5 bases). V was trimmed by 3 bases and J by 5 bases, leaving 7 bases between them. The germline V gene encodes CDR1 ENHRY and CDR2 SYGVKD. The CDR3 is 12 amino acids. CDR3: CAISDEGTEAFF. CDR3 DNA sequence: TGTGCCATCAGTGATGAGGGGACTGAAGCTTTCTTT.

The V and J genes are TRBV5-4 and TRBJ2-1; TRBD2 matches 12 bases. The CDR3 consists of 16 residues. With V trimmed by 3 bases and J by 7 bases, 8 bases remained unmatched. Germline V gene sequence: CDR1 SGHNT, CDR2 YYREEE (reference sequence). Here the CDR3 DNA reads TGTGCCAGCAGCTCGGAACTAGCGGGAGGCGGTAATGAGCAGTTCTTC. Its protein product is CASSSELAGGGNEQFF. The full variable domain, rest sourced from reference TRBV5-4 and TRBJ2-1, is ETGVTQSPTHLIKTRGQQVTLRCSSQSGHNTVSWYQQALGQGPQFIFQYYREEENGRGNFPPRFSGLQFPNYSSELNVNALELDDSALYLCASSSELAGGGNEQFFGPGTRLTVL.

The V call is TRBV19, the J call TRBJ1-1, with 12 bases that match TRBD1. Germline CDR1 is LNHDA and CDR2 is SQIVND (reference sequence). The trim removed 6 bases at V and 1 base at J, leaving 6 bases unmatched. The CDR3 is 16 residues long. CDR3: CASSPGTGGWNTEAFF. The CDR3 bases are TGTGCCAGTAGCCCCGGGACAGGGGGCTGGAACACTGAAGCTTTCTTT.

The chain carries TRBV29-1 and TRBJ2-1; 9 bases are shared with TRBD2. V lost 7 bases, J lost 7 bases, and 8 bases stayed unmatched. This CDR3 spans 13 amino acids. The germline V gene has CDR1 SQVTM and CDR2 ANQGSEA. The CDR3 bases are TGCAGCGGTGGGGGGGGACTAGCTAATGAGCAGTTCTTC. Translation gives CSGGGGLANEQFF.

The chain combines TRBV28 with TRBJ1-4; D not resolved. This CDR3 is built from 15 residues. The V and J ends lost 6 bases and 8 bases respectively, with 19 bases between them. Germline CDR1 reads MDHEN; CDR2 reads SYDVKM. CDR3 sequence: CASSSSGFLGEKLFF. The CDR3 DNA sequence: TGTGCCAGCAGCTCATCGGGATTTTTAGGGGAAAAACTGTTTTTT.

This clone was seen a single time. V gene TRBV5-1 combines with J gene TRBJ2-7, with 8 bases lining up with TRBD2. CDR3 size: 15 residues. The germline gives CDR1 SGHRS, CDR2 YFSETQ. V was pared by 0 bases and J by 7 bases, with 9 bases of the junction left unmatched. The CDR3 nucleotides read TGCGCCAGCAGCTTGGGGGGACTAGTTCCTTTTGAGCAGTACTTC. Translated, it gives CASSLGGLVPFEQYF.

The chain uses TRBV9 and TRBJ2-5, with 14 bases identical to TRBD2. From germline, CDR1 is SGDLS and CDR2 YYNGEE. The CDR3 sequence is 15 residues long. V shed 4 bases, J shed 4 bases, and the junction held 3 bases outside the gene matches. In nucleotides, the CDR3 is TGTGCCAGCAGCTCGGGACTAGCGGGAGCAGAGACCCAGTACTTC. It encodes CASSSGLAGAETQYF.

This clone was observed a handful of times. The V call is TRBV24-1, the J call TRBJ1-2, with TRBD1 matching over 10 bases. The CDR3 totals 12 residues. V dropped 10 bases and J dropped 5; count of bases not matched to a gene: 3. Germline CDR1 and CDR2: KGHDR and SFDVKD. The CDR3 spells CATRQGAYGYTF. CDR3 nucleotide sequence: TGTGCCACGAGACAGGGGGCGTATGGCTACACCTTC.

This clone showed up just a few times. J is TRBJ2-3 and V is TRBV19; no clear D. Germline V gene sequence: CDR1 LNHDA, CDR2 SQIVND (reference sequence). The CDR3 spans 11 residues. The ends were cut back, 0 bases at V and 7 bases at J, with 2 bases in the middle. The CDR3 DNA reads TGTGCCAGTAGTATAGACCATACGCAGTATTTT. It encodes CASSIDHTQYF.

V gene TRBV6-2 or TRBV6-3 combines with J gene TRBJ2-1, with 9 bases identical to TRBD2. Per germline, CDR1 MNHEY and CDR2 SVGEGT. The CDR3 runs 16 residues. J lost 4 bases, V lost 6 bases, and 10 bases had no gene match. As DNA, the CDR3 is TGTGCCAGCAGCCCCCGGACCAGCGGGGGGTACAATGAGCAGTTCTTC. Protein product: CASSPRTSGGYNEQFF.

This clone has more than one count but fewer than ten. The gene calls are TRBV6-4 and TRBJ2-1, with 10 bases that match TRBD2. After removal of 3 bases from V and 7 bases from J, the junction contained 3 bases not matched to a gene. CDR1 is MRHNA, CDR2 SNTAGT, per germline. The length of the CDR3 is 14 residues. The CDR3 loop reads CASSEAGGENEQFF. The CDR3 DNA sequence: TGTGCCAGCAGTGAAGCGGGAGGGGAGAATGAGCAGTTCTTC.

Written as DNA, the CDR3 is TGTGCCAGCAGGGAGGGGGCAGTTCGGGGCTACGAGCAGTACTTC. It translates to CASREGAVRGYEQYF. The V call is TRBV7-2, the J call TRBJ2-7; D possibly corresponds to TRBD1 (7 bases). Germline-derived CDR1 and CDR2 are SGHTA and FQGNSA. This CDR3 is 15 amino acids long. The V and J ends lost 6 bases and 3 bases respectively, with 18 bases between them.

The CDR3 sequence: CATGRDRGGNQPQHF. The CDR3 coding sequence is TGTGCCACCGGGAGGGACCGAGGGGGCAATCAGCCCCAGCATTTT. The rearrangement uses TRBV15 and TRBJ1-5, with D possibly TRBD1 on 5 matching bases. Germline CDR1 LNHNV, CDR2 YYDKDF (reference sequence). V gave up 8 bases and J gave up 2 bases, with 16 bases separating them. The CDR3 has 15 residues. The complete variable domain, with remaining parts taken from reference TRBV15 and TRBJ1-5, reads DAMVIQNPRYQVTQFGKPVTLSCSQTLNHNVMYWYQQKSSQAPKLLFHYYDKDFNNEADTPDNFQSRRPNTSFCFLDIRSPGLGDTAMYLCATGRDRGGNQPQHFGDGTRLSIL.

The J gene is TRBJ2-2, the V gene TRBV19, with D maybe TRBD2 (6 bases). The CDR3 is 13 residues long. CDR1 and CDR2 from the germline V gene are LNHDA and SQIVND (reference sequence). Trimming stripped 6 bases from V and 7 bases from J, with 12 bases between. The CDR3 region has the DNA TGTGCCAGTAGCAGGGACTTGGGCGGGGAGCTGTTTTTT. Its protein is CASSRDLGGELFF.

The chain couples TRBV7-6 to TRBJ1-6; TRBD1 matches at 7 bases. Germline-derived CDR1 and CDR2 are SGHVS and FNYEAQ. CDR3 size: 15 residues. Trimming took 7 bases from V and 7 from J; bases not matched to a gene: 10. DNA for the CDR3: TGTGCCAGCACCCTTGGAACAGGGGCCAATTCACCCCTCCACTTT. Encoded protein: CASTLGTGANSPLHF.

The rearrangement joins TRBV2 to TRBJ2-1, with a tentative D call TRBD2 (5 bases). Per the germline V gene, CDR1 is SNHLY and CDR2 is FYNNEI. The CDR3 loop spans 15 amino acids. The ends were cut back, 1 base at V and 6 bases at J, with 13 bases in the middle. CDR3 nucleotide sequence: TGTGCCAGCAGTGAAGGGACTCTCTCGGGCAATGAGCAGTTCTTC. Protein product: CASSEGTLSGNEQFF.

The CDR3 sequence is CASGVVETQYF. The CDR3 DNA sequence: TGTGCCAGCGGAGTGGTCGAGACCCAGTACTTC. The gene calls are TRBV5-8 and TRBJ2-5, with D unresolved. Trimming removed 7 bases from V and 5 bases from J, with 9 bases in between. The CDR3 has 11 residues. Germline-derived CDR1 and CDR2 are SGHTS and YDEGEE.